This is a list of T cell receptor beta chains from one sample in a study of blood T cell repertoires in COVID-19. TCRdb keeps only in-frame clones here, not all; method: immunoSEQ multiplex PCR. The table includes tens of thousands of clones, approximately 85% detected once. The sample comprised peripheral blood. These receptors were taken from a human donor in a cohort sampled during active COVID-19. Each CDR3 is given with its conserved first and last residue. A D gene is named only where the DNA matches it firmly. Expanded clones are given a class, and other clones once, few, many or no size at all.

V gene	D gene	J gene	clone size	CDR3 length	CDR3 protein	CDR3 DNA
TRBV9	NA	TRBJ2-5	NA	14	CASSVAPGGETQYF	TGTGCCAGCAGCGTAGCACCAGGGGGGGAGACCCAGTACTTC
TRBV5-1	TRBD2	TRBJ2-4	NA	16	CASSSVLAGVDNIQYF	TGCGCCAGCAGCTCGGTGCTAGCGGGAGTGGATAACATTCAGTACTTC
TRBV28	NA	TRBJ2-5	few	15	CASSLPGSLQETQYF	TGTGCCAGCAGTTTACCGGGGTCCCTCCAAGAGACCCAGTACTTC
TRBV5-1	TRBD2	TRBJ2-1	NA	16	CASSLTSGATYNEQFF	TGCGCCAGCAGCTTGACTAGCGGGGCCACCTACAATGAGCAGTTCTTC
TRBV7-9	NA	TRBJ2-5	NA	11	CASSPLETQYF	TGTGCCAGCAGCCCATTAGAGACCCAGTACTTC
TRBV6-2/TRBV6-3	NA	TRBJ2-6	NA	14	CASSLRVGANVLTF	TGTGCCAGCAGTTTGCGAGTCGGGGCCAACGTCCTGACTTTC
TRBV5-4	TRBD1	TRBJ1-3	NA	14	CASSNRGQGNTIYF	TGTGCCAGCAGCAACAGGGGGCAAGGAAACACCATATATTTT
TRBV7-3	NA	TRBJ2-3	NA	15	CASSLGGKVSDTQYF	TGTGCCAGCAGCTTAGGCGGGAAGGTGTCCGATACGCAGTATTTT
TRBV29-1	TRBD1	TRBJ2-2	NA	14	CSVIQGALTGELFF	TGCAGCGTTATCCAGGGGGCGTTGACCGGGGAGCTGTTTTTT
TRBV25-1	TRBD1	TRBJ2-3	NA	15	CASSDSRTGGDTQYF	TGTGCCAGCAGTGACTCCCGGACAGGGGGAGATACGCAGTATTTT
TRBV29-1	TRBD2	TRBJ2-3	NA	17	CSVGTSGRGGATDTQYF	TGCAGCGTTGGCACTAGCGGGAGGGGAGGTGCCACAGATACGCAGTATTTT
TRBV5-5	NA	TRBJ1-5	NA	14	CASSLMEINQPQHF	TGTGCCAGCAGCTTGATGGAGATCAATCAGCCCCAGCATTTT
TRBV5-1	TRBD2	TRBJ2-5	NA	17	CASSLAVIAGEGETQYF	TGCGCCAGCAGCTTGGCCGTGATAGCGGGAGAGGGTGAGACCCAGTACTTC
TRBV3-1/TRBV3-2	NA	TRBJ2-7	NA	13	CASSQDRGARQYF	TGTGCCAGCAGCCAAGATCGGGGGGCGCGGCAGTACTTC
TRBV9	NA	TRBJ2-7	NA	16	CASSVGVTGVAYEQYF	TGTGCCAGCAGCGTAGGGGTTACAGGCGTAGCCTACGAGCAGTACTTC
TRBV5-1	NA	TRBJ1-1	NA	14	CASSPDNQNTEAFF	TGCGCCAGCAGCCCGGACAACCAGAACACTGAAGCTTTCTTT
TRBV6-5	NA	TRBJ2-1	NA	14	CASSPGWGRNEQFF	TGTGCCAGCAGCCCCGGCTGGGGGCGGAATGAGCAGTTCTTC
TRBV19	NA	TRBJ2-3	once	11	CASRRADTQYF	TGTGCCAGTAGGAGGGCAGATACGCAGTATTTT
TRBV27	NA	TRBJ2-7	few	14	CASRRISKPYEQYF	TGTGCCAGCAGGAGAATTTCTAAACCCTACGAGCAGTACTTC
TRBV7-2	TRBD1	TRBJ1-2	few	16	CASSPTNTGGYYGYTF	TGTGCCAGCAGCCCCACTAATACAGGGGGTTACTATGGCTACACCTTC
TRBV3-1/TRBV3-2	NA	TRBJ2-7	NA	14	CASSQDSVTYEQYF	TGTGCCAGCAGCCAAGACAGCGTTACCTACGAGCAGTACTTC
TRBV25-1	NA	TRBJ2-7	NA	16	CASSPHGGLTNYEQYF	TGTGCCAGCAGCCCCCACGGAGGCTTAACTAACTACGAGCAGTACTTC
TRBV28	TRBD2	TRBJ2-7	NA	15	CASSSLAGVAYEQYF	TGTGCCAGCAGTTCCTTAGCGGGAGTTGCCTACGAGCAGTACTTC
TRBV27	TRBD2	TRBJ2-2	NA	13	CASGLARPGELFF	TGTGCCAGCGGACTAGCGAGACCCGGGGAGCTGTTTTTT
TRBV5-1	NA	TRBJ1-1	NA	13	CASSLKQVTEAFF	TGCGCCAGCAGCTTGAAACAGGTCACTGAAGCTTTCTTT
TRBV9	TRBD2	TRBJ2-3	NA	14	CARVAGLSTDTQYF	TGTGCCAGAGTAGCGGGGTTGAGCACAGATACGCAGTATTTT
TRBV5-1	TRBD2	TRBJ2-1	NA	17	CASSKQREGGSYNEQFF	TGCGCCAGCAGCAAGCAGCGGGAGGGGGGTTCGTACAATGAGCAGTTCTTC
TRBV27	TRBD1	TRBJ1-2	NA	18	CASSLRRMARGSGYGYTF	TGTGCCAGCAGTTTAAGAAGGATGGCCAGGGGGTCGGGCTATGGCTACACCTTC
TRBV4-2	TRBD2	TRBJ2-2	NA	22	CASSPRGAGEGTGTSGSGELFF	TGTGCCAGCAGCCCTAGGGGTGCGGGGGAGGGCACCGGGACTAGCGGGAGCGGGGAGCTGTTTTTT
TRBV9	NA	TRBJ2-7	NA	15	CASSVGLRGGLEQYF	TGTGCCAGCAGCGTAGGTCTAAGGGGTGGTCTCGAGCAGTACTTC
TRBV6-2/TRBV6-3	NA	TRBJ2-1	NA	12	CASSYPLGEEFF	TGTGCCAGCAGTTACCCCTTGGGGGAGGAGTTCTTC
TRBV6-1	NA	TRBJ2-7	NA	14	CASSEVRRVYEQYF	TGTGCCAGCAGTGAAGTGCGCAGGGTCTACGAGCAGTACTTC
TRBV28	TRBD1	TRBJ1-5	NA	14	CASSPGGAGQPQHF	TGTGCCAGCAGCCCAGGGGGCGCGGGACAGCCCCAGCATTTT
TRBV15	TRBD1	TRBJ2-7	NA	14	CATSSRTGRYEQYF	TGTGCCACCAGCAGCCGGACAGGGAGGTACGAGCAGTACTTC
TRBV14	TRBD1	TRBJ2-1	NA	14	CASSLRQGYNEQFF	TGTGCCAGCAGTCTACGACAGGGTTACAATGAGCAGTTCTTC
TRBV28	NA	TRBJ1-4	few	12	CASSSGGEKLFF	TGTGCCAGCAGTTCGGGAGGAGAAAAACTGTTTTTT
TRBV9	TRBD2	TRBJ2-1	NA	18	CASSVSSGGIKGHNEQFF	TGTGCCAGCAGCGTAAGTAGCGGGGGGATAAAAGGTCACAATGAGCAGTTCTTC
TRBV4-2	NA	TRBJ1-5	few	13	CASSQTDNQPQHF	TGTGCCAGCAGCCAGACAGATAATCAGCCCCAGCATTTT
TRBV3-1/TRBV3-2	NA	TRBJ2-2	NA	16	CASSQAGRINTGELFF	TGTGCCAGCAGCCAAGCGGGGAGGATTAACACCGGGGAGCTGTTTTTT
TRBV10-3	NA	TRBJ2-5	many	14	CAISQQGMRETQYF	TGTGCCATCAGCCAACAGGGAATGAGAGAGACCCAGTACTTC